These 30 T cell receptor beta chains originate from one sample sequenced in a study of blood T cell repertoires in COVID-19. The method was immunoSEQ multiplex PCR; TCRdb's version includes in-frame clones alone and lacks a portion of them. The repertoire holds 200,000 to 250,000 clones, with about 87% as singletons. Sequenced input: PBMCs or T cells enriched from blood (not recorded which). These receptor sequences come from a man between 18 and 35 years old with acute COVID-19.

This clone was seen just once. The CDR3 DNA reads as TGTGCCAGCAGTTCGTACATGCCGGGCACCGGGGAGCTGTTTTTT. Translating it yields CASSSYMPGTGELFF. V is TRBV11-3 and J is TRBJ2-2; D not certain. The ends were cut back, 6 bases at V and 4 bases at J, with 15 bases in the middle. The CDR3 sequence is 15 residues long. Germline V gives CDR1 SGHNT, CDR2 YENEEA.

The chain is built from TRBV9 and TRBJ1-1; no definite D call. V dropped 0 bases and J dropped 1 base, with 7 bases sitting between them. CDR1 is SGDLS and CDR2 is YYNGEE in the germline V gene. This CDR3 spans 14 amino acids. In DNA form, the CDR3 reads TGTGCCAGCAGCGTAGCAACGGGGAACACTGAAGCTTTCTTT. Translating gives CASSVATGNTEAFF.

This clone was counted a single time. Here the CDR3 reads CASSWDREDIQYF. CDR3 sequence (DNA): TGTGCCAGCAGTTGGGACAGGGAGGACATTCAGTACTTC. The rearrangement uses TRBV28 and TRBJ2-4; the match to TRBD1 covers 9 bases. From germline, CDR1 is MDHEN and CDR2 SYDVKM. Trimming cost V 4 bases and J 8 bases; bases outside gene matches: 3. The CDR3 is made up of 13 amino acids.

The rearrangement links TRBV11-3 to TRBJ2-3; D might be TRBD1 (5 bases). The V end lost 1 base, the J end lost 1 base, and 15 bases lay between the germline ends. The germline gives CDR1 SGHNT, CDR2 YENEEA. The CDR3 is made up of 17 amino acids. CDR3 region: CASSLGGTGLRTDTQYF. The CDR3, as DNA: TGTGCCAGCAGCTTAGGCGGTACAGGTTTACGCACAGATACGCAGTATTTT. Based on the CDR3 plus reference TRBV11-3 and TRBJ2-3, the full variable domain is EAGVVQSPRYKIIEKKQPVAFWCNPISGHNTLYWYLQNLGQGPELLIRYENEEAVDDSQLPKDRFSAERLKGVDSTLKIQPAELGDSAVYLCASSLGGTGLRTDTQYFGPGTRLTVL.

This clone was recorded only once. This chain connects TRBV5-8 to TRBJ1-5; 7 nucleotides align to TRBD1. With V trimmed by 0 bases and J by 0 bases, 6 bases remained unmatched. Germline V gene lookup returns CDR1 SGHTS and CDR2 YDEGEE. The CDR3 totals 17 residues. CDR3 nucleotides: TGTGCCAGCAGCTTGGCCCCAGGGGGATATAGCAATCAGCCCCAGCATTTT. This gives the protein CASSLAPGGYSNQPQHF.

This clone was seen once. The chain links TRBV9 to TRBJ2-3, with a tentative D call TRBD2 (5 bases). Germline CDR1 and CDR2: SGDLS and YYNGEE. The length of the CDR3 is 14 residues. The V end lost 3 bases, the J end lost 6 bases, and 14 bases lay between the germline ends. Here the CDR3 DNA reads TGTGCCAGCAGCGGGGAACTAGTGGCTGATACGCAGTATTTT. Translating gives CASSGELVADTQYF.

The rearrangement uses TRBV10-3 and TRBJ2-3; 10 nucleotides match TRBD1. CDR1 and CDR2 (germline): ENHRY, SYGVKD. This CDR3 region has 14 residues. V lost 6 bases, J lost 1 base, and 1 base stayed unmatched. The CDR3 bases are TGTGCCATCAGAGGGACAGGGGGCACAGATACGCAGTATTTT. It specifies CAIRGTGGTDTQYF.

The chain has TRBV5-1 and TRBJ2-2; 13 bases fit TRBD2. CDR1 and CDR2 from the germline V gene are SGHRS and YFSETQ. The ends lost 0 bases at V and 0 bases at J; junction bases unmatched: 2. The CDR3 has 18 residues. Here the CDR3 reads CASSLGTSGSANTGELFF. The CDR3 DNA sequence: TGCGCCAGCAGCTTGGGGACTAGCGGGAGTGCGAACACCGGGGAGCTGTTTTTT.

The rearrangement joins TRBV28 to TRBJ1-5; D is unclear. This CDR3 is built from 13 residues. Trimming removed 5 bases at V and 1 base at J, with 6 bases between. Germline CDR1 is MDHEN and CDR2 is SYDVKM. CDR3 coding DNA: TGTGCCAGCAGTCCCCTCAGCAATCAGCCCCAGCATTTT. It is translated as CASSPLSNQPQHF. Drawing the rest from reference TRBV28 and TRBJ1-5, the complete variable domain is DVKVTQSSRYLVKRTGEKVFLECVQDMDHENMFWYRQDPGLGLRLIYFSYDVKMKEKGDIPEGYSVSREKKERFSLILESASTNQTSMYLCASSPLSNQPQHFGDGTRLSIL.

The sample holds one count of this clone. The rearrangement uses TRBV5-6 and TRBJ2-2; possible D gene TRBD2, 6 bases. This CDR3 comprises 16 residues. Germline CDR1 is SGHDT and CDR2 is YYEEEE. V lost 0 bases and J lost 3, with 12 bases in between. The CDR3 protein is CASSLGPPGDTGELFF. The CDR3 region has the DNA TGTGCCAGCAGCTTGGGGCCACCGGGGGACACCGGGGAGCTGTTTTTT.

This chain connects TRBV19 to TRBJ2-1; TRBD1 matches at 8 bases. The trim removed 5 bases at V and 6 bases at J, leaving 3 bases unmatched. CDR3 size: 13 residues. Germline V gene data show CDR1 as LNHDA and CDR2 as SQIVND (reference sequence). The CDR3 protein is CASSYDRGNEQFF. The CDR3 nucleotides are TGTGCCAGTAGTTACGACAGGGGCAATGAGCAGTTCTTC.

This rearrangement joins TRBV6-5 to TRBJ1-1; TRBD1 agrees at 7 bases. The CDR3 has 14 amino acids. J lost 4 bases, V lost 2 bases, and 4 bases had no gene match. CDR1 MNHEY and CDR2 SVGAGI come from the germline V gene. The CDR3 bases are TGTGCCAGCAGTTACGGGGCAGGGGGCACTGAAGCTTTCTTT. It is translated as CASSYGAGGTEAFF.

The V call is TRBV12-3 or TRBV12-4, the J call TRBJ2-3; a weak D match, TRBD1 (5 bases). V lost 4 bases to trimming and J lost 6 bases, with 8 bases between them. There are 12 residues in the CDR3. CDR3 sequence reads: CASSSRVDTQYF. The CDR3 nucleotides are TGTGCCAGCAGTTCCAGGGTGGATACGCAGTATTTT.

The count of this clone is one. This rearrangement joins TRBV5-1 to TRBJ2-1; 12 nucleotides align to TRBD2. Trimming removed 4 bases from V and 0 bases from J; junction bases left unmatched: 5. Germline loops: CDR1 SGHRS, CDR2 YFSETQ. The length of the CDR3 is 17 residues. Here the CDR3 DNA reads TGCGCCAGCAGCGCCGGGACTAGCGGGCTCTCCTACAATGAGCAGTTCTTC. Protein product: CASSAGTSGLSYNEQFF. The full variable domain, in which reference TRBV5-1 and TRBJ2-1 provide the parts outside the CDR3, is KAGVTQTPRYLIKTRGQQVTLSCSPISGHRSVSWYQQTPGQGLQFLFEYFSETQRNKGNFPGRFSGRQFSNSRSEMNVSTLELGDSALYLCASSAGTSGLSYNEQFFGPGTRLTVL.

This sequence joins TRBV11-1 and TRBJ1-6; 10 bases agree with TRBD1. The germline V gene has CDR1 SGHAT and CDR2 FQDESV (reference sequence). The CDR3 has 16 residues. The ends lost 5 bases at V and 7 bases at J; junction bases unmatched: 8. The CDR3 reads CASSREPGQGNSPLHF. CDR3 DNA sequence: TGTGCCAGCAGCAGGGAACCGGGACAGGGGAATTCACCCCTCCACTTT.

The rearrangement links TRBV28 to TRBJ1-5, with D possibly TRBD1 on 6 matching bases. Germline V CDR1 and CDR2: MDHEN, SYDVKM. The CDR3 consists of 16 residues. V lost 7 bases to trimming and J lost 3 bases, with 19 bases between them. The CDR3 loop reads CASTLTTGFFNQPQHF. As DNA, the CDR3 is TGTGCCAGCACCCTTACTACAGGGTTTTTCAATCAGCCCCAGCATTTT.

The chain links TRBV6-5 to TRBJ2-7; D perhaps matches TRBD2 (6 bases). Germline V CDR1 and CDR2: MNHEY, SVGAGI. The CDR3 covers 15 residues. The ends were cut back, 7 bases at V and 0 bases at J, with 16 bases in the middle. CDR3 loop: CASKTGLGSSYEQYF. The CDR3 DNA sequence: TGTGCCAGCAAAACGGGACTGGGGAGCTCCTACGAGCAGTACTTC.

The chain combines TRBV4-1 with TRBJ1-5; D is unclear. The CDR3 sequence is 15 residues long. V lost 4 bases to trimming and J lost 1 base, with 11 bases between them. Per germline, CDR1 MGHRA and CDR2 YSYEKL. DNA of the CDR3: TGCGCCAGCAGCCCGTTAGACACCAGCAATCAGCCCCAGCATTTT. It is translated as CASSPLDTSNQPQHF.

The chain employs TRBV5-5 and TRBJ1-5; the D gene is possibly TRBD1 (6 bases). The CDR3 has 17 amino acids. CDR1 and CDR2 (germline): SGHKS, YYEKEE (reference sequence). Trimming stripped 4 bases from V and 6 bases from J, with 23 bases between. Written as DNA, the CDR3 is TGTGCCAGCAGCCGTAAAACAGGGCTCCCCCCAGGTCAGCCCCAGCATTTT. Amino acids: CASSRKTGLPPGQPQHF.

The CDR3 DNA follows: TGCGCCAGCAGCATACCCAGCGGGAGCGGGTCCTACGAGCAGTACTTC. Encoded protein: CASSIPSGSGSYEQYF. The chain recombines TRBV5-1 with TRBJ2-7, with 8 bases that match TRBD2. The length of the CDR3 is 16 residues. V gave up 4 bases and J gave up 1 base; unmatched junction bases: 10. In germline, CDR1 is SGHRS, CDR2 YFSETQ.

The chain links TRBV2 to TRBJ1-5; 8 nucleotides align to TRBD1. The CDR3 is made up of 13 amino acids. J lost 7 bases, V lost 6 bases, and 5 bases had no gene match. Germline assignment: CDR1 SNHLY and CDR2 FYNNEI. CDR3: CASRGQGRQPQHF. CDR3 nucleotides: TGTGCCAGCAGAGGACAGGGCCGGCAGCCCCAGCATTTT.

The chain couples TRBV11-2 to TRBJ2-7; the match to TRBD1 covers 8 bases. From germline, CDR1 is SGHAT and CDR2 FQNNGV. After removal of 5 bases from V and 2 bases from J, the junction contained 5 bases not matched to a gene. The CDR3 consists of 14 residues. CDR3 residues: CASSQTDRAYEQYF. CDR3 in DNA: TGTGCCAGCAGCCAAACGGACAGGGCCTACGAGCAGTACTTC.

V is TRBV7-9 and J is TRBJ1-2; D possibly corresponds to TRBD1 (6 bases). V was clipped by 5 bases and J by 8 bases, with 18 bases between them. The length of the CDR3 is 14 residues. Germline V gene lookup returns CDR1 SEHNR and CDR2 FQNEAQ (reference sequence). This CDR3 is CASSPTGRRKGYTF. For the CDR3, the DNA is TGTGCCAGCAGCCCTACAGGGCGACGGAAAGGCTACACCTTC. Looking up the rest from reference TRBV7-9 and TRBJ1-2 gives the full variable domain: DTGVSQNPRHKITKRGQNVTFRCDPISEHNRLYWYRQTLGQGPEFLTYFQNEAQLEKSRLLSDRFSAERPKGSFSTLEIQRTEQGDSAMYLCASSPTGRRKGYTFGSGTRLTVV.

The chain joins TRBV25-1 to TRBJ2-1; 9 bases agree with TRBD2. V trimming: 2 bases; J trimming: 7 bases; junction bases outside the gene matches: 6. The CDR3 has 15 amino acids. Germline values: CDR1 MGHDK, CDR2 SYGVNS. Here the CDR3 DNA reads TGTGCCAGCAGTGAAGGGCGGGAGGGCCTGAATGAGCAGTTCTTC. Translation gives CASSEGREGLNEQFF.

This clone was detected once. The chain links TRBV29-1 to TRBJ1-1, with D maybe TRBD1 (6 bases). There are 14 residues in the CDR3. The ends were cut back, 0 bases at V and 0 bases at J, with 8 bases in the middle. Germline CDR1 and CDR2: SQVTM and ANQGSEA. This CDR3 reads CSVEDGQLNTEAFF. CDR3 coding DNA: TGCAGCGTTGAAGATGGACAGCTGAACACTGAAGCTTTCTTT.

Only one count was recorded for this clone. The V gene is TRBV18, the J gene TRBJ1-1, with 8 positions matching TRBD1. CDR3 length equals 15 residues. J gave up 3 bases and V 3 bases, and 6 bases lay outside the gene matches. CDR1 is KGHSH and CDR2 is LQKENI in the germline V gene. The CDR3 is CASSPRQGWDTEAFF. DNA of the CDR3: TGTGCCAGCTCACCCCGACAGGGGTGGGACACTGAAGCTTTCTTT.

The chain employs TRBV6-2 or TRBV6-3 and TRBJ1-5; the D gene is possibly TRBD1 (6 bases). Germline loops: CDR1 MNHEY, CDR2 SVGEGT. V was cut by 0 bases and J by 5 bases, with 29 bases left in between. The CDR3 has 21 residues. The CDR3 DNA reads TGTGCCAGCAGTTACTCTAGAGGTCGGGGGGCGAGTGTGCGGCAACATCAGCCCCAGCATTTT. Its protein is CASSYSRGRGASVRQHQPQHF.

This CDR3 is CAISDEGRKTKNIQYF. CDR3 in DNA: TGTGCCATCAGTGATGAGGGAAGGAAGACCAAAAACATTCAGTACTTC. The rearrangement uses TRBV10-3 and TRBJ2-4, with D perhaps matching TRBD2 (5 bases). CDR3 size: 16 residues. Trimming took 3 bases from V and 2 from J, leaving 14 bases between them. CDR1 is ENHRY, CDR2 SYGVKD, per germline.

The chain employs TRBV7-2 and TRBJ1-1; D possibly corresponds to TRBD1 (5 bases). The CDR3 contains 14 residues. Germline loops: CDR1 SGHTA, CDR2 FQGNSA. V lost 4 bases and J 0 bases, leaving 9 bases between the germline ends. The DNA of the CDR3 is TGTGCCAGCAGCTCAGGGATCATGAACACTGAAGCTTTCTTT. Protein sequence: CASSSGIMNTEAFF.

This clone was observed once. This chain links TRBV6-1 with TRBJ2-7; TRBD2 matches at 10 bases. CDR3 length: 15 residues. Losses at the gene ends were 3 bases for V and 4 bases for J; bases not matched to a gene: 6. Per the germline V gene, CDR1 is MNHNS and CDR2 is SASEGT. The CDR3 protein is CASSDGLAVLYEQYF. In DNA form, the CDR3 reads TGTGCCAGCAGTGATGGACTAGCGGTACTGTACGAGCAGTACTTC.